The text below deals with one TCR beta chain. Its antigen is currently not known. No much larger clone is present one base from it, and per-base qualities are unavailable. The data are from a study of blood T cell repertoires in COVID-19 (dated by TCRdb to 2019 to 2021). A note on the overall study: Samples covering the acute and convalescent phases of COVID-19 were provided by collaborators in the United States, Italy and Spain. The material from the prospective study consisted of cDNA or gDNA derived from T cells, B-cell-depleted T cells, or PBMCs. The dataset comprised deeply sampled blood TCRbeta repertoires from subjects exposed to, actively infected with, or recovered from COVID-19. The repertoires were made available in a free public database intended to serve as a resource for research on the immune response to SARS-CoV-2. Samples were obtained from the ongoing ImmuneRACE study (first 160 participants) and from over 1,000 subjects provided by 6 global collaborators. Nearly every sample came with metadata listing a de-identified subject ID, COVID-19 status, age in years and sex. Where available, HLA class I and class II types were taken from metadata supplied by the sample provider and were not determined by assay-based typing. Study-level results and caveats: Clinical and demographic metadata were provided uncurated, with the amount varying by source and participant.

In the prospective study, participants were about 18 to 90 years old, resided in 20 to 30 geographic areas of the United States, and were enrolled through a virtual design. In the prospective study, participants were assigned to cohorts based on the clinical history participants reported in a screening survey and a study questionnaire. In the prospective study, mobile phlebotomists collected whole blood, serum and a nasopharyngeal or oropharyngeal swab from each participant. Additional blood draws and questionnaires over an approximately 2-month period could optionally be provided by prospective study participants. Blood samples from the prospective study were shipped frozen or at room temperature prior to DNA extraction. The immunoSEQ Assay, a bias-controlled multiplex PCR, was used to amplify TCRbeta CDR3 regions from genomic DNA. Per the original workflow: The number of nucleated cells in each sample was estimated by amplification of reference gene primers within the assay. To quantify the absolute abundance of each unique TCRbeta CDR3 rearrangement, sequence reads were collapsed and filtered. Productive Simpson clonality was computed per sample as the square root of Simpson's diversity index over productive rearrangements. Drawn from immuneACCESS, this table holds only the in-frame rearrangements with V and J called that TCRdb kept. Clones are partly lost; checked studies trace under half to an unresolved V gene and leave the rest unexplained. V and J calls and clone size come straight from that table; D and trimming were deduced from the DNA. The sample has about 340,000 clones on record, 80% to 90% of them singletons. The ten largest clonotypes hold roughly 4% of the sample.

Taken from the germline V gene, the CDR1 and CDR2 loops are SGHRS and YFSETQ. Including cysteine and phenylalanine, the CDR3 has 15 amino acids. This entry keeps only the CDR3 DNA: 45 bases, framed from base 1. V is cut back by 4 bases and J by 7 bases, with 7 bases in the junction unmatched. The chain is encoded by TRBV5-1 joined to TRBJ2-1, and TRBD2 aligns with 11 junction nucleotides. The source is a middle-aged woman with acute COVID-19. The sample comprised PBMCs or T cells enriched from blood (not recorded which). The CDR3 has the sequence CASSPLAGGLNEQFF. The nucleotide sequence is given as TGCGCCAGCAGCCCCCTAGCGGGAGGTCTGAATGAGCAGTTCTTC.